Sequencing of this TCR beta chain was carried out in a study of control samples from healthy donors and cancer patients (dated by TCRdb to 2018 to 2021). About this clone: What this receptor recognizes is not known. No much larger clone exists at a distance of one base, and base qualities are not known.

The germline V gene (reference sequence) specifies SGHNT as CDR1 and YYREEE as CDR2. V loses 4 bases, J loses 4 bases, and the germline ends lie 19 bases apart. The CDR3 has 16 amino acids, counting the end cysteine and phenylalanine. The DNA shown is the 48-base CDR3, in frame from base 1. Libraries were built with the immunoSEQ multiplex PCR assay. In its TCRdb copy, this immuneACCESS table keeps in-frame sequences only and misses some clones. Where compared with another copy, unresolved V genes explain less than half of these, and the others have no known cause. The sample table contains tens of thousands of clones; only one count was recorded for roughly 89% of them. The ten largest clones take up less than 6.5% of the sample.

Sequenced input: PBMCs. The clonotype originates from a man between 60 and 75 years old with colorectal cancer. The chain links TRBV5-4 with TRBJ2-3, and the D gene may be TRBD2, 5 bases matching. CDR3 sequence: CASSTAVGVGADTQYF. The sequenced DNA is TGTGCCAGCAGCACAGCTGTCGGGGTCGGGGCAGATACGCAGTATTTT.